One TCR beta chain is described in this entry. This clone was seen more than once but under ten times. Its specific antigen is unknown. No clone much larger than this one lies a single base away; base qualities are absent. The record originates from a study of beta chain features in type 1 diabetes (dated by TCRdb to the late 2010s). Broadly, across the study: Mean age, gender distribution, total cell number and subset yield did not differ between patients and healthy donors. Naive and central memory subsets were obtained from all 30 or so donors, but regulatory and stem cell-like memory subsets were isolated from only 8 patients and roughly 8 healthy donors. A total of 90 million to 120 million sorted cells were examined across all samples, and a strong correlation was observed between cell number per subset and RNA yield. In the study, TCRB repertoires of sorted circulating CD4+ T cell subsets from recently diagnosed type 1 diabetes patients were compared with those of matched healthy donors.

Each donor gave one peripheral blood draw, approximately 100 mL on average, collected into heparinised tubes. Using a panel that included CD45RO, CCR7, CD25, CD127, CD95 and CD27, naive, central memory, regulatory and stem cell-like memory CD4+ T cells were sorted on a BD FACSAria II. Every sorted population had a purity above 95%. PBMCs were isolated immediately by Lymphoprep density gradient centrifugation and stained directly without culture. To minimize batch effects, samples were stained and sorted in pairs, one healthy donor with one patient per experiment. Paper-wide results and their limitations: Because the HLA sub-analyses included only small numbers of individuals, any influence of HLA type on TCRB rearrangement was left unresolved. Naive, central memory and regulatory TCRB repertoires appeared to be more similar among patients than among healthy donors. Patients with type 1 diabetes made fewer insertions and deleted more nucleotides at VDJ recombination sites, implying thymic rearrangement abnormalities. Sequencing cDNA rather than genomic DNA could over-represent highly expressing activated cells, although activation and CD3 levels did not differ between groups. PCR might favor shorter templates, but patient and control samples were amplified and corrected together, so any skew would affect both groups equally. A moderate but significant shortening of TCRB CDR3 length was observed in type 1 diabetes patients in all four CD4+ subsets.

All of the isolated RNA was reverse transcribed with the High Capacity cDNA Reverse Transcription Kit, so expressed TCRB transcripts were sequenced. Naive, central memory and regulatory T cell samples underwent deep immunoSEQ sequencing, averaging about 3.57 million total reads per sample. Sorted cells were lysed in RLT buffer, and RNA was extracted using DNase-treated RNeasy Micro or Mini kits according to cell number. Each cell subset was processed separately to prevent cross-contamination, with patient and healthy donor samples processed together. The immunoSEQ multiplex PCR was used to amplify TCRB sequences from cDNA, yielding 87-bp fragments that span the CDR3 region. Amplicons were sequenced on the Illumina HiSeq platform. In the paper's pipeline: Synthetic template baselines were used to correct PCR bias computationally, reads within Hamming distance 2 were collapsed, and singletons that could not be merged were discarded. Reads were aligned to IMGT to assign V, D and J genes, CDR3 length, and insertions or deletions at six rearrangement sites. Within each subset, clonotype counts were normalized to the number of sorted cells before true diversity and Gini coefficients were calculated with the tcR R package. Repertoire sharing was quantified using the overlap coefficient calculated on TCRB nucleotide sequences. In its TCRdb copy, this immuneACCESS table keeps in-frame sequences only and misses some clones. Where compared with another copy, unresolved V genes explain less than half of these, and the others have no known cause. V, J and clone size are those of that table, while D and trimming were read from the DNA. The sample table lists nearly 350,000 clones, approximately 10% of them with a count of one. About 1% of the sample is held by the ten biggest clonotypes.

At the junction V is shortened by 4 bases and J by 3 bases, with 19 bases in between. From its cysteine to its phenylalanine, the CDR3 spans 16 amino acids. The read is trimmed to its CDR3 DNA, 48 bases read in frame from base 1. Sequenced input: central memory CD4+ T cells from blood. The chain is assembled from TRBV23-1 and TRBJ2-7; a confident D gene designation cannot be given. TRBV23-1 is marked as an open reading frame, function uncertain. The clonotype comes from a man between 25 and 39 years old with type 1 diabetes. Here the CDR3 is given as CASSLSWNRPYYEQYF. The DNA sequence is as follows: TGCGCCAGCAGTCTGTCGTGGAACCGACCATACTACGAGCAGTACTTC.